This T cell receptor (beta chain) is from a study of blood T cell repertoires in COVID-19. Study-wide context: The cDNA or gDNA used as material had been derived from T cells, B-cell-depleted T cells, or PBMCs.

Germline-derived CDR1 and CDR2 are LNHDA and SQIVND (reference sequence). This CDR3 spans 15 amino acids. The ends lost 2 bases at V and 8 bases at J; junction bases unmatched: 7. Seattle enrolled patients during active infection and tracked them longitudinally. Authors' processing steps: Researchers report that nucleated cell counts were estimated from reference gene primer amplification. The protocol was immunoSEQ multiplex PCR, while the TCRdb copy is restricted to in-frame clones and leaves out a portion. That table gives V, J and clone size, and the DNA gave D and trimming. Among roughly 150,000 clones listed, 84% were seen once.

This sequence originates from an elderly woman with COVID-19, enrolled during active disease. This chain joins TRBV19 and TRBJ2-1; 9 positions match TRBD1. The specimen was peripheral blood. The CDR3 DNA reads TGTGCCAGTAGTATAAGACAGGGGGTCAATGATGAGCAGTTCTTC. Amino acid sequence: CASSIRQGVNDEQFF.